This entry lists 32 T cell receptor beta chains sequenced from one sample in a study of blood T cell repertoires in COVID-19. The protocol was immunoSEQ multiplex PCR, while the TCRdb copy is restricted to in-frame clones and leaves out a portion. The sample contains around 270,000 clones, 85% to 90% of which appear only once. The sequencing sample was made of peripheral blood. These receptors were taken from a man aged 40-49 years with acute or convalescent COVID-19.

J is TRBJ1-2 and V is TRBV11-2; D may be TRBD1 (6 bases). The germline V gene encodes CDR1 SGHAT and CDR2 FQNNGV. The CDR3 covers 14 residues. Between the trimmed V and J ends, which lost 5 bases and 5 bases, there was a span of 15 bases. The CDR3 DNA follows: TGTGCCAGCAGCACTGGGGGCAGGCAGTATGGCTACACCTTC. Its protein product is CASSTGGRQYGYTF.

This rearrangement joins TRBV28 to TRBJ1-6; D remains unclear. Trimming stripped 3 bases from V and 7 bases from J, with 7 bases between. Germline assignment: CDR1 MDHEN and CDR2 SYDVKM. The CDR3 is made up of 13 amino acids. CDR3 amino acids: CASSFDGNSPLHF. DNA of the CDR3: TGTGCCAGCAGTTTCGACGGGAATTCACCCCTCCACTTT. Full variable domain (outside the CDR3, taken from reference TRBV28 and TRBJ1-6): DVKVTQSSRYLVKRTGEKVFLECVQDMDHENMFWYRQDPGLGLRLIYFSYDVKMKEKGDIPEGYSVSREKKERFSLILESASTNQTSMYLCASSFDGNSPLHFGNGTRLTVT.

The CDR3: CASSLAVAGYNEQFF. The CDR3, as DNA: TGTGCCAGCAGCTTAGCTGTAGCGGGCTACAATGAGCAGTTCTTC. This chain uses TRBV11-3 with TRBJ2-1; 7 bases map to TRBD2. The CDR3 is made up of 15 amino acids. V shed 1 base and J 3 bases; nucleotides not matched to a gene: 3. CDR1 and CDR2 from the germline V gene are SGHNT and YENEEA.

This clone was picked up one time. The V gene is TRBV19, the J gene TRBJ1-2, with D hard to call. CDR1 and CDR2 from the germline V gene are LNHDA and SQIVND (reference sequence). V was cut by 0 bases and J by 2 bases, with 7 bases left in between. The CDR3 loop spans 14 amino acids. CDR3 in DNA: TGTGCCAGTAGTATAGATCGAGGGAACTATGGCTACACCTTC. Translated, it gives CASSIDRGNYGYTF.

The chain uses TRBV24-1 and TRBJ1-5; TRBD1 agrees at 7 bases. Trimming removed 0 bases from V and 7 bases from J; junction bases left unmatched: 2. The CDR3 has 14 residues. Germline V gives CDR1 KGHDR, CDR2 SFDVKD. The chain's CDR3 is CATSDLTGEQPQHF. CDR3 DNA: TGTGCCACCAGTGATTTGACAGGGGAACAGCCCCAGCATTTT.

The rearrangement uses TRBV2 and TRBJ2-3; D perhaps matches TRBD1 (5 bases). The CDR3 has 14 residues. V lost 6 bases and J 6 bases, leaving 16 bases between the germline ends. Looked up from germline, CDR1 is SNHLY and CDR2 is FYNNEI. This chain's CDR3 is CASRPRKKGDTQYF. DNA of the CDR3: TGTGCCAGCAGGCCTCGCAAAAAGGGGGATACGCAGTATTTT.

V gene TRBV3-1 (or the pseudogene TRBV3-2) combines with J gene TRBJ2-1; D unresolved. Germline assignment: CDR1 LGHDT and CDR2 YNNKEL (reference sequence). The CDR3 is 14 amino acids. V was shortened by 1 base and J by 2 bases, with 6 bases between the two germline ends. CDR3 protein: CASSQAFAYNEQFF. The CDR3 DNA is TGTGCCAGCAGCCAAGCCTTCGCCTACAATGAGCAGTTCTTC.

The chain joins TRBV5-5 to TRBJ1-2; no firm D call. The ends were cut back, 4 bases at V and 5 bases at J, with 30 bases in the middle. The CDR3 contains 19 residues. Germline CDR1 is SGHKS and CDR2 is YYEKEE (reference sequence). The CDR3 region has the DNA TGTGCCAGCAGCGTCTCCCCCGGTGACCTCCGGGAAAGGGAATATGGCTACACCTTC. It is translated as CASSVSPGDLREREYGYTF. Supplemented by reference TRBV5-5 and TRBJ1-2, the full variable domain reads DAGVTQSPTHLIKTRGQQVTLRCSPISGHKSVSWYQQVLGQGPQFIFQYYEKEERGRGNFPDRFSARQFPNYSSELNVNALLLGDSALYLCASSVSPGDLREREYGYTFGSGTRLTVV.

The chain links TRBV14 to TRBJ1-1, with 8 nucleotides matching TRBD1. The CDR3 sequence is 13 residues long. Germline lookup yields CDR1 SGHDN and CDR2 FVKESK. The trim removed 5 bases at V and 5 bases at J, leaving 4 bases unmatched. CDR3 loop: CASSYGQGTEAFF. In nucleotides, the CDR3 is TGTGCCAGCAGCTACGGACAGGGTACTGAAGCTTTCTTT. The whole variable domain, remainder taken from reference TRBV14 and TRBJ1-1, is EAGVTQFPSHSVIEKGQTVTLRCDPISGHDNLYWYRRVMGKEIKFLLHFVKESKQDESGMPNNRFLAERTGGTYSTLKVQPAELEDSGVYFCASSYGQGTEAFFGQGTRLTVV.

A few counts support this clone. V usage is TRBV19 and J usage is TRBJ1-1; TRBD1 matches at 7 bases. CDR3 length: 14 amino acids. V lost 5 bases and J lost 1; bases outside the gene matches: 4. CDR1 and CDR2 (germline): LNHDA, SQIVND (reference sequence). CDR3: CASSVQGTNTEAFF. The CDR3 DNA reads TGTGCCAGTAGTGTACAGGGGACGAACACTGAAGCTTTCTTT.

This chain connects TRBV7-2 to TRBJ1-4; TRBD1 aligns across 9 bases. CDR1 is SGHTA, CDR2 FQGNSA, per germline. Losses at the gene ends were 1 base for V and 11 bases for J; bases not matched to a gene: 8. This CDR3 has 15 residues. CDR3 DNA: TGTGCCAGCAGCTTAGGGGGGACAGGGCATGGGAAACTGTTTTTT. This encodes CASSLGGTGHGKLFF.

V usage is TRBV5-1 and J usage is TRBJ2-3, with TRBD2 as a possible D gene (6 bases). Germline V gives CDR1 SGHRS, CDR2 YFSETQ. The CDR3 has 14 residues. V lost 6 bases to trimming and J lost 4 bases, with 15 bases between them. The CDR3 reads CASNPTGDSDTQYF. The CDR3 DNA follows: TGCGCCAGCAACCCCACGGGGGATTCAGATACGCAGTATTTT.

V usage is TRBV24-1 and J usage is TRBJ1-3; D unresolved. The CDR3 has 15 residues. Germline lookup yields CDR1 KGHDR and CDR2 SFDVKD. The V end lost 7 bases, the J end lost 1 base, and 13 bases lay between the germline ends. The CDR3 here is CATRLFTKSGNTIYF. As DNA, the CDR3 is TGTGCCACCAGGTTATTTACAAAATCTGGAAACACCATATATTTT.

J is TRBJ1-5 and V is TRBV3-1 (or the pseudogene TRBV3-2), with TRBD1 as a possible D gene (5 bases). In germline, CDR1 is LGHDT, CDR2 YNNKEL (reference sequence). V was cut by 2 bases and J by 6 bases, with 11 bases left in between. CDR3 size: 14 residues. The CDR3 sequence is CASSQRGGGQPQHF. CDR3 coding DNA: TGTGCCAGCAGCCAACGGGGGGGAGGTCAGCCCCAGCATTTT.

The chain joins TRBV5-1 to TRBJ2-7; TRBD1 matches at 10 bases. With 5 bases clipped from V and 7 bases from J, the junction kept 12 bases outside the gene matches. In germline, CDR1 is SGHRS, CDR2 YFSETQ. This CDR3 region has 15 residues. The CDR3 is CASSYLGTGEGEQYF. CDR3 nucleotide sequence: TGCGCCAGCAGTTATTTAGGGACAGGGGAAGGGGAGCAGTACTTC.

This clone appeared a single time. The V gene is TRBV5-1, the J gene TRBJ2-1; 11 bases fit TRBD1. After removal of 6 bases from V and 4 bases from J, the junction contained 6 bases not matched to a gene. In germline, CDR1 is SGHRS, CDR2 YFSETQ. This CDR3 is built from 15 residues. CDR3 DNA: TGCGCCAGCATGACGGGACAGGGGGATTACAATGAGCAGTTCTTC. Amino acids: CASMTGQGDYNEQFF.

The chain has TRBV5-8 and TRBJ1-4; TRBD1 is a possible D gene (5 bases). Trimming removed 2 bases at V and 8 bases at J, with 16 bases between. The CDR3 is 15 amino acids. From germline, CDR1 is SGHTS and CDR2 YDEGEE. In nucleotides, the CDR3 is TGTGCCAGCAGCTTTGGTCGTCAGGGTGGGGAAAAACTGTTTTTT. Protein product: CASSFGRQGGEKLFF.

CDR3 residues: CSVGTATSTDTQYF. CDR3 DNA: TGCAGCGTTGGGACAGCTACTAGCACAGATACGCAGTATTTT. The chain couples TRBV29-1 to TRBJ2-3; tentatively, D is TRBD1 (6 bases). V lost 4 bases, J lost 0 bases, and 11 bases lay in between. The CDR3 has 14 amino acids. Germline-derived CDR1 and CDR2 are SQVTM and ANQGSEA.

This sequence joins TRBV30 and TRBJ1-2; TRBD1 matches at 7 bases. J gave up 2 bases and V 7 bases, and 7 bases lay outside the gene matches. This CDR3 contains 13 residues. The V gene's germline CDR1 is GTSNPN and CDR2 SVGIG (reference sequence). CDR3 residues: CALHRGTNYGYTF. CDR3 coding DNA: TGTGCCTTACACAGGGGAACCAACTATGGCTACACCTTC.

The V call is TRBV7-9, the J call TRBJ2-1; D perhaps matches TRBD2 (5 bases). The germline V and J ends were trimmed by 6 bases and 2 bases, with 11 bases remaining between them. Germline V lookup: CDR1 SEHNR, CDR2 FQNEAQ (reference sequence). CDR3 length: 14 residues. CDR3 loop: CASRSAGTYNEQFF. CDR3 sequence (DNA): TGTGCCAGCAGATCGGCCGGGACCTACAATGAGCAGTTCTTC. Full variable domain (remainder filled in from reference TRBV7-9 and TRBJ2-1): DTGVSQNPRHKITKRGQNVTFRCDPISEHNRLYWYRQTLGQGPEFLTYFQNEAQLEKSRLLSDRFSAERPKGSFSTLEIQRTEQGDSAMYLCASRSAGTYNEQFFGPGTRLTVL.

V usage is TRBV5-1 and J usage is TRBJ1-3; D gene uncertain. V was pared by 5 bases and J by 0 bases, with 12 bases between. There are 15 residues in the CDR3. From germline, CDR1 is SGHRS and CDR2 YFSETQ. The CDR3 DNA reads as TGCGCCAGCAGTTCCACACCCAGCTCTGGAAACACCATATATTTT. Translating gives CASSSTPSSGNTIYF.

The V and J genes are TRBV18 and TRBJ2-7; tentatively, D is TRBD1 (7 bases). V shed 6 bases and J shed 0 bases, with 12 bases lying between them. The CDR3 contains 14 residues. Germline V lookup: CDR1 KGHSH, CDR2 LQKENI. The CDR3 loop is CASSAGGSSYEQYF. CDR3 nucleotide sequence: TGTGCCAGCTCGGCAGGGGGGAGCTCCTACGAGCAGTACTTC.

This chain connects TRBV19 to TRBJ2-1; 7 positions match TRBD1. CDR1 LNHDA and CDR2 SQIVND come from the germline V gene (reference sequence). V was clipped by 3 bases and J by 2 bases; unmatched bases: 7. The length of the CDR3 is 16 residues. The CDR3 loop is CASSIAGTEAYNEQFF. In DNA form, the CDR3 reads TGTGCCAGTAGTATCGCCGGGACAGAAGCCTACAATGAGCAGTTCTTC.

V and J are TRBV5-4 and TRBJ2-3, with 7 bases fitting TRBD1. CDR3 length: 15 amino acids. The V and J ends lost 1 base and 4 bases, in that order; junction bases with no gene match: 6. CDR1 is SGHNT, CDR2 YYREEE, per germline (reference sequence). CDR3 in amino acids: CASSLPSGGADTQYF. The CDR3 nucleotides read TGTGCCAGCAGCTTGCCCTCAGGGGGTGCAGATACGCAGTATTTT.

V usage is TRBV9 and J usage is TRBJ1-5; 10 bases are a match to TRBD1. V lost 3 bases, J lost 5 bases, and 2 bases stayed unmatched. The germline V gene has CDR1 SGDLS and CDR2 YYNGEE. The CDR3 totals 14 residues. CDR3 sequence: CASSGDRGYQPQHF. In DNA form, the CDR3 reads TGTGCCAGCAGCGGGGACAGGGGATATCAGCCCCAGCATTTT. Full variable domain (remainder filled in from reference TRBV9 and TRBJ1-5): DSGVTQTPKHLITATGQRVTLRCSPRSGDLSVYWYQQSLDQGLQFLIQYYNGEERAKGNILERFSAQQFPDLHSELNLSSLELGDSALYFCASSGDRGYQPQHFGDGTRLSIL.

This clone was detected once. The chain recombines TRBV7-8 with TRBJ2-3, with D perhaps matching TRBD2 (6 bases). Germline assignment: CDR1 SGHVS and CDR2 FQNEAQ. Trimming took 2 bases from V and 0 from J, leaving 9 bases between them. CDR3 length: 15 amino acids. CDR3 DNA sequence: TGTGCCAGCAGCTTACGGGGGAAAAGCACAGATACGCAGTATTTT. It translates to CASSLRGKSTDTQYF. Supplemented by reference TRBV7-8 and TRBJ2-3, the full variable domain reads GAGVSQSPRYKVAKRGQDVALRCDPISGHVSLFWYQQALGQGPEFLTYFQNEAQLDKSGLPSDRFFAERPEGSVSTLKIQRTQQEDSAVYLCASSLRGKSTDTQYFGPGTRLTVL.

The J gene is TRBJ1-2, the V gene TRBV11-2; D gene unclear. This CDR3 has 12 residues. Germline CDR1 is SGHAT and CDR2 is FQNNGV. With 0 bases removed from V and 8 bases from J, the gap between germline ends came to 7 bases. CDR3 DNA: TGTGCCAGCAGCTTAGATCTCCTCGGCTACACCTTC. Its translation is CASSLDLLGYTF.

This chain uses TRBV2 with TRBJ2-7; TRBD1 matches at 8 bases. Germline V gives CDR1 SNHLY, CDR2 FYNNEI. The CDR3 totals 12 residues. With 6 bases clipped from V and 7 bases from J, the junction kept 5 bases outside the gene matches. The CDR3 region has the DNA TGTGCCAGCAGCCGACAGGGGCGGGAGCAGTACTTC. Translated, it gives CASSRQGREQYF.

This clone was detected once. V is TRBV6-1 and J is TRBJ1-3; no clear D. CDR1 and CDR2 (germline): MNHNS, SASEGT. CDR3 length equals 16 residues. Trimming cost V 3 bases and J 4 bases, with 16 bases left between them. The CDR3 loop reads CASSESGRAGGNTIYF. In DNA form, the CDR3 reads TGTGCCAGCAGTGAGTCCGGGAGGGCCGGCGGAAACACCATATATTTT.

This clone was picked up one time. The chain joins TRBV5-6 to TRBJ2-7; D remains unclear. The CDR3 has 15 amino acids. V lost 0 bases and J 1 base, leaving 11 bases between the germline ends. CDR1 is SGHDT, CDR2 YYEEEE, per germline. The CDR3 DNA is TGTGCCAGCAGCTTGGCCTGGGCAGGATCCTACGAGCAGTACTTC. This codes for CASSLAWAGSYEQYF.

CDR3 residues: CASSFSGNTIYF. The CDR3 DNA is TGTGCCAGCAGCTTCTCTGGAAACACCATATATTTT. The chain joins TRBV12-3 or TRBV12-4 to TRBJ1-3; D is ambiguous. The CDR3 loop spans 12 amino acids. The germline V and J ends were trimmed by 6 bases and 0 bases, with 3 bases remaining between them.

The chain joins TRBV3-1 (or the pseudogene TRBV3-2) to TRBJ1-1, with D tentatively TRBD1 (5 bases). Deletions cut 4 bases from V and 1 base from J, with 16 bases between. Per germline, CDR1 LGHDT and CDR2 YNNKEL (reference sequence). There are 16 residues in the CDR3. CDR3 sequence: CASSPFLLTENTEAFF. In DNA, the CDR3 is TGTGCCAGCAGCCCCTTTTTACTGACAGAGAACACTGAAGCTTTCTTT.